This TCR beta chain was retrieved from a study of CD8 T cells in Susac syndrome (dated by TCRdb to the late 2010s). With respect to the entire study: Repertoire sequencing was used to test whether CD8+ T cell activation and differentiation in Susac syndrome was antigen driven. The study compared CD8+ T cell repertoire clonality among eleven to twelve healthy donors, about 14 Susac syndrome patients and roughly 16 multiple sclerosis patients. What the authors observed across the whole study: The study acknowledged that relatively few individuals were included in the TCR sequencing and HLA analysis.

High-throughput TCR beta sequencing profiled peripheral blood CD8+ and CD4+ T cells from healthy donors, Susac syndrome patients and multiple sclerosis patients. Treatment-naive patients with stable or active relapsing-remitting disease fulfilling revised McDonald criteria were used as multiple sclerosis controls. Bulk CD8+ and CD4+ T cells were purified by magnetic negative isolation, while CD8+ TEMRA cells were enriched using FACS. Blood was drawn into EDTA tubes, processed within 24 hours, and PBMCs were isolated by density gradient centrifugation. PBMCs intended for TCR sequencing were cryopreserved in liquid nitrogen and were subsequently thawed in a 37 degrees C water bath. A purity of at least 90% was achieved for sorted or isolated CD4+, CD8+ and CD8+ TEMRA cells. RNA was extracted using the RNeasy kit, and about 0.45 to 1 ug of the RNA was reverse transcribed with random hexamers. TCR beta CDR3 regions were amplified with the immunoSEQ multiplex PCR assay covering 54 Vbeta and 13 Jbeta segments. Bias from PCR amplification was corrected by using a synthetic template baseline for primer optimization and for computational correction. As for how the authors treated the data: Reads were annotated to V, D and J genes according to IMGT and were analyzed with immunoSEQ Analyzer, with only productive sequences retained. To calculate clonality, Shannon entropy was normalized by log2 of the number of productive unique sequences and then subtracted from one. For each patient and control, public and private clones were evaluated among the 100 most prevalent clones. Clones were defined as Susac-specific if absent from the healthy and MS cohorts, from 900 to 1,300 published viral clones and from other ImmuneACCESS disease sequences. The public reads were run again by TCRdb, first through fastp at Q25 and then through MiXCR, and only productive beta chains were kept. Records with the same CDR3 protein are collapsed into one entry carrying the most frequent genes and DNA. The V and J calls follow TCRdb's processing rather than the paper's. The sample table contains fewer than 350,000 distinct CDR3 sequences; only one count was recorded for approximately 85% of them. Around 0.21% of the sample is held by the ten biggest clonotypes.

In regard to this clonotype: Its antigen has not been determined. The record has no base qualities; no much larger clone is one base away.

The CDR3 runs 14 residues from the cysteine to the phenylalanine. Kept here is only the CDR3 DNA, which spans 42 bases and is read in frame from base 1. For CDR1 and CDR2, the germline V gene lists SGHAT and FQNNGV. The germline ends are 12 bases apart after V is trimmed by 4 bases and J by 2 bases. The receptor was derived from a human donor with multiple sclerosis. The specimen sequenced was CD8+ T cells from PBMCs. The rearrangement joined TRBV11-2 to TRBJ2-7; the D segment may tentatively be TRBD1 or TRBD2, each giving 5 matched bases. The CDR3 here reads CASSYGTATYEQYF. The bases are TGTGCCAGCAGCTACGGGACGGCCACCTACGAGCAGTACTTC.